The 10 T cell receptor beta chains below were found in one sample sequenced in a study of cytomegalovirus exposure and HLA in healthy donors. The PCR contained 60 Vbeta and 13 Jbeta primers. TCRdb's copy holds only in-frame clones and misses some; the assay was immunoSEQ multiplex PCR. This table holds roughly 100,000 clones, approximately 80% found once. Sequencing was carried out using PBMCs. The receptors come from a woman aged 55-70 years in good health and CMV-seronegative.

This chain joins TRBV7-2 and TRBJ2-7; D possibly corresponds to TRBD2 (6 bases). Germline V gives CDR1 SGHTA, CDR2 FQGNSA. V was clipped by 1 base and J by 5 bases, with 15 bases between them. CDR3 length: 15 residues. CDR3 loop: CASSLGGATRDEQYF. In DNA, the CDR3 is TGTGCCAGCAGCTTAGGCGGGGCCACGAGAGACGAGCAGTACTTC.

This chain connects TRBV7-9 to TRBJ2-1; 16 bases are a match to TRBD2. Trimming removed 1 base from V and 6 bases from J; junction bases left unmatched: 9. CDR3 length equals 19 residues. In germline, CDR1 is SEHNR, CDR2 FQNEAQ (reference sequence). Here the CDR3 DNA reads TGTGCCAGCAGCTTAGGAGGGGGGACTAGCGGGAGGGCCGTCAATGAGCAGTTCTTC. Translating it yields CASSLGGGTSGRAVNEQFF.

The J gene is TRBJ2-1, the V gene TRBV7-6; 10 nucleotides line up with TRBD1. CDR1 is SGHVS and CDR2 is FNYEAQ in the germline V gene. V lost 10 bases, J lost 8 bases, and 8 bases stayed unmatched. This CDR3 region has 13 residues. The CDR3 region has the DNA TGTGCCACCGAGGGGACAGGGGCCGATGAGCAGTTCTTC. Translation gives CATEGTGADEQFF.

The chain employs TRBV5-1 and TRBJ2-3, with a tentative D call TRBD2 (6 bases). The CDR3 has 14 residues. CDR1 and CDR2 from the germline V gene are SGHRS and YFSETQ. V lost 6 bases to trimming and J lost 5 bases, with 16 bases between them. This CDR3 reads CASNGGTSRDTQYF. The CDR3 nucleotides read TGCGCCAGCAATGGCGGGACCTCCCGAGATACGCAGTATTTT. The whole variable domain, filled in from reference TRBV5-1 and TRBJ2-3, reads KAGVTQTPRYLIKTRGQQVTLSCSPISGHRSVSWYQQTPGQGLQFLFEYFSETQRNKGNFPGRFSGRQFSNSRSEMNVSTLELGDSALYLCASNGGTSRDTQYFGPGTRLTVL.

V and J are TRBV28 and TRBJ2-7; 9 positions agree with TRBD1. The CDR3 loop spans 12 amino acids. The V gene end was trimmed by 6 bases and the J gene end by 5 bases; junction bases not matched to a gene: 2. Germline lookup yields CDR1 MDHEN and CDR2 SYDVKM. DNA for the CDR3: TGTGCCAGCAGAGACAGGGGGGACGAGCAGTACTTC. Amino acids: CASRDRGDEQYF.

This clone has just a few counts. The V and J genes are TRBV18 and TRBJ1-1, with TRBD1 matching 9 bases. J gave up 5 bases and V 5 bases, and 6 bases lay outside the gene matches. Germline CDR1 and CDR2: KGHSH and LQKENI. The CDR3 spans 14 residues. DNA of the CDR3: TGTGCCAGCTCATCCAGCGGGACAGGGACTGAAGCTTTCTTT. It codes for CASSSSGTGTEAFF. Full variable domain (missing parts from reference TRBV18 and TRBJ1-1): NAGVMQNPRHLVRRRGQEARLRCSPMKGHSHVYWYRQLPEEGLKFMVYLQKENIIDESGMPKERFSAEFPKEGPSILRIQQVVRGDSAAYFCASSSSGTGTEAFFGQGTRLTVV.

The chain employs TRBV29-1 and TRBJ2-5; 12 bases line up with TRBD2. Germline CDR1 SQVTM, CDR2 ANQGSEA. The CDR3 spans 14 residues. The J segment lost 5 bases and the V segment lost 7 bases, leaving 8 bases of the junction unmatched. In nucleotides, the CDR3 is TGCAGCGGATCCCTAGCGGGAGGGGCCGAGACCCAGTACTTC. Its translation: CSGSLAGGAETQYF.

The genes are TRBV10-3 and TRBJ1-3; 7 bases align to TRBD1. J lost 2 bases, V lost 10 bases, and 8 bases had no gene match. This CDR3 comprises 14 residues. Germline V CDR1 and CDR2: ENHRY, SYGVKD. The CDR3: CATRGQITGNTIYF. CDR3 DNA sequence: TGTGCCACCCGGGGACAGATTACTGGAAACACCATATATTTT.

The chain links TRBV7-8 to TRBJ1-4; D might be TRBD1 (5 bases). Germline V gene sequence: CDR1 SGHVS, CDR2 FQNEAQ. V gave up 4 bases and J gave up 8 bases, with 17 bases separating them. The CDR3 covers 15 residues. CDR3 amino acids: CASSSEGAGGEKLFF. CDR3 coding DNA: TGTGCCAGCAGCTCCGAAGGGGCCGGCGGAGAAAAACTGTTTTTT.

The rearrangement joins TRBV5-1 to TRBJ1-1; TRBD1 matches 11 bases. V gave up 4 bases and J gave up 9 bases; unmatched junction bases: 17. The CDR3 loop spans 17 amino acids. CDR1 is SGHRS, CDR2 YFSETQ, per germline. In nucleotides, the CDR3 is TGCGCCAGCAGCCCGCCGGGACAGGGGGAGAGCGCTCGCAAAGCTTTCTTT. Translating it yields CASSPPGQGESARKAFF.